The rows below give T cell receptor beta chains drawn from one sample of a study of T cells in Graves' hyperthyroidism and ophthalmopathy. TCRdb independently ran MiXCR on the multiplex PCR reads; one entry per CDR3 protein. The table has around 280,000 distinct CDR3 sequences, roughly an eighth seen once. Specimen: blood. These TCRs come from a woman aged 40 to 55 with Graves' hyperthyroidism. Both conserved end residues are part of each CDR3. A D gene is named only where the DNA matches it firmly. The size of a clone is reported for some rows only, either as once, few or many, or as a class for expanded clones.

>TRBV7-3|NA|many|TRBJ2-7
TGTGCCAGCAGCTTAGCGCAGGGCTACGAGCAGTACTTC
CASSLAQGYEQYF
>TRBV7-8|NA|many|TRBJ1-1
TGTGCCAGCAGTCCCCGGGAGGGAGCCAGGACTGAAGCTTTCTTT
CASSPREGARTEAFF
>TRBV28|NA|many|TRBJ1-5
TGTGCCAGCAGTTCCACTCAAGTTAGCAATCAGCCCCAGCATTTT
CASSSTQVSNQPQHF
>TRBV29-1|TRBD1|many|TRBJ2-3
TGCAGCGTTGATTGGGGACAGATTTCGCAGTATTTT
CSVDWGQISQYF
>TRBV11-2|TRBD1|many|TRBJ1-1
TGTGCCAGCAGCCCATGGGACAGAATGAACACTGAAGCTTTCTTT
CASSPWDRMNTEAFF
>TRBV12-3/TRBV12-4|NA|many|TRBJ1-1
TGTGCCAGCAGTTTGTTGGGGGAGAACACTGAAGCTTTCTTT
CASSLLGENTEAFF
>TRBV2|NA|many|TRBJ1-5
TGTGCCAGCAGTGAAGCTCAGGGCGGTCAGCCCCAGCATTTT
CASSEAQGGQPQHF
>TRBV24-1|TRBD2|NA|TRBJ2-5
TGTGCCACCAGTGATCTTAGCGGGAGGGCCACGTCCCAGTACTTC
CATSDLSGRATSQYF
>TRBV29-1|NA|NA|TRBJ1-2
TGCAGCGTTGGCCTCCAGCCTGGGAGACCGAGTAACTATGGCTACACCTTC
CSVGLQPGRPSNYGYTF
>TRBV20-1|TRBD2|many|TRBJ2-2
TGCAGTGCTAGAACCATGACTAGCGGGAGTAACGGGGAGCTGTTTTTT
CSARTMTSGSNGELFF
>TRBV11-3|TRBD2|many|TRBJ2-1
TGTGCCAGCAGCTCCATTTTCCGGACTAGCTTCAATGAGCAGTTCTTC
CASSSIFRTSFNEQFF
>TRBV29-1|NA|NA|TRBJ2-1
TGCAGCGGGGATTCCGGGGACCAGCAGTTCTTC
CSGDSGDQQFF
>TRBV9|NA|many|TRBJ1-1
TGTGCCAGCAGCGTAGATCCCGGGGGGAGCACTGAAGCTTTCTTT
CASSVDPGGSTEAFF
>TRBV7-9|TRBD2|many|TRBJ2-3
TGTGCCAGCAGCTTAACTAGCGACTGGGGTACGCAGTATTTT
CASSLTSDWGTQYF
>TRBV2|TRBD2|many|TRBJ2-7
TGTGCCAGCAGTTATGGGGGACTAGTGGGACCTGAGCAGTACTTC
CASSYGGLVGPEQYF
>TRBV20-1|NA|many|TRBJ2-1
TGCAGTGCTAGAGATGTTACAGGGTCATTCGAGCAGTTCTTC
CSARDVTGSFEQFF
>TRBV7-9|NA|many|TRBJ2-7
TGTGCCAGCAGCTTATCGTATAGCTCCTACGAGCAGTACTTC
CASSLSYSSYEQYF
>TRBV12-3/TRBV12-4|TRBD2|few|TRBJ2-2
TGTGCCAGCAGTTTTGGACTAGCAGGCACCGGGGAGCTGTTTTTT
CASSFGLAGTGELFF
>TRBV2|NA|many|TRBJ2-3
TGTGCCAGCAGTGAAGAATGGCTGGCCAGCACAGATACGCAGTATTTT
CASSEEWLASTDTQYF
>TRBV5-6|NA|many|TRBJ2-1
TGTGCCAGCAGCCGCCGGCGGAGCTCCTACAATGAGCAGTTCTTC
CASSRRRSSYNEQFF
>TRBV11-3|NA|many|TRBJ2-2
TGTGCCAGCACCCGAGGGACCACCTCGGGGGAGCTGTTTTTT
CASTRGTTSGELFF
>TRBV6-1|NA|many|TRBJ2-5
TGTGCCAGCAGTTACGACGGGGGCGCGGTGACCCAGTACTTC
CASSYDGGAVTQYF
>TRBV28|TRBD1|many|TRBJ1-4
TGTGCCAGCACGGACAGGGTAAATGAAAAACTGTTTTTT
CASTDRVNEKLFF
>TRBV29-1|NA|many|TRBJ2-3
TGCAGCGTTGAAGGGGTACTCACAGATACGCAGTATTTT
CSVEGVLTDTQYF
>TRBV6-1|NA|few|TRBJ2-3
TGTGCCAGCAGTGAAGCGATCGGGGGCAGCGGAGGGCTCACAGATACGCAGTATTTT
CASSEAIGGSGGLTDTQYF
>TRBV6-1|NA|many|TRBJ2-1
TGTGCCAGCAGTCCGATCACAGGGATCTTAGGTGGTGAGCAGTTCTTC
CASSPITGILGGEQFF